The 27 T cell receptor beta chains below all came from one sample that was sequenced in a study of shared clonotypes between healthy human individuals. Profiling relied on immunoSEQ multiplex PCR, and the TCRdb table lists in-frame clones only, not all of them. The repertoire has under 2.5 million clones, roughly 92% of them found once; the top ten carry around 0.4%. Sequenced: naive CD4+ T cells from PBMCs. Noted subset: CD45RA+ positively selected. These receptors were taken from a man in his late teens or twenties in good health. Some clones in this sample may be carry-over from other donors' samples.

Details on this clone: Within the sample, other DNA sequences also encode this same CDR3. This sequence joins TRBV5-1 and TRBJ2-2; 8 bases are a match to TRBD1. Germline trimming cut 2 bases from V and 2 bases from J; bases unmatched to any gene: 2. This CDR3 is built from 15 residues. Germline V gene lookup returns CDR1 SGHRS and CDR2 YFSETQ. The CDR3 reads CASSFQGANTGELFF. DNA for the CDR3: TGCGCCAGCAGCTTCCAGGGGGCCAACACCGGGGAGCTGTTTTTT.

The chain couples TRBV6-6 to TRBJ1-1; 8 bases are shared with TRBD1. This CDR3 comprises 15 residues. Trimming at V came to 0 bases and at J to 6 bases, leaving 6 bases not matched to a gene. Germline V lookup: CDR1 MNHNY, CDR2 SVGAGI (reference sequence). In nucleotides, the CDR3 is TGTGCCAGCAGTTACTCGAAGGACAGGGACGCTGAAGCTTTCTTT. Protein product: CASSYSKDRDAEAFF.

The V and J genes are TRBV28 and TRBJ1-4; D is ambiguous. Germline V CDR1 and CDR2: MDHEN, SYDVKM. There are 13 residues in the CDR3. With 5 bases removed from V and 7 bases from J, the gap between germline ends came to 11 bases. CDR3 bases: TGTGCCAGCAGTGTCGGTCGGAGTGAAAAACTGTTTTTT. This sequence encodes CASSVGRSEKLFF.

This chain connects TRBV2 to TRBJ2-7; 13 bases fit TRBD2. Germline-derived CDR1 and CDR2 are SNHLY and FYNNEI. This CDR3 is 14 amino acids long. The V gene end was trimmed by 8 bases and the J gene end by 3 bases; junction bases not matched to a gene: 4. CDR3 sequence reads: CASRLAGGIYEQYF. CDR3 nucleotides: TGTGCCAGCCGACTAGCGGGAGGTATCTACGAGCAGTACTTC.

The chain links TRBV19 to TRBJ2-5; 9 bases match TRBD2. J gave up 11 bases and V 0 bases, and 4 bases lay outside the gene matches. CDR3 length equals 13 residues. Germline CDR1 and CDR2: LNHDA and SQIVND (reference sequence). CDR3 DNA sequence: TGTGCCAGTAGTATAGAGCGGGGGGGGGTTCAGTACTTC. It is translated as CASSIERGGVQYF.

The chain joins TRBV4-1 to TRBJ2-2, with D perhaps given as TRBD1 or TRBD2 (5 bases each). Trimming took off 0 bases at V and 5 bases at J, with 19 bases between the two ends. The CDR3 runs 18 residues. Germline loops: CDR1 MGHRA, CDR2 YSYEKL. This CDR3 is CASSQDLVGLRGTGELFF. CDR3 DNA sequence: TGCGCCAGCAGCCAAGATCTCGTGGGGCTTCGAGGGACCGGGGAGCTGTTTTTT.

The chain employs TRBV5-3 and TRBJ1-1; D gene unclear. TRBV5-3 is filed as an ORF, its function uncertain. Trimming removed 4 bases at V and 5 bases at J, with 9 bases between. The CDR3 runs 12 residues. In DNA form, the CDR3 reads TGTGCCAGAAGCCTCGTGGTGACTGAAGCTTTCTTT. Residues: CARSLVVTEAFF.

V is TRBV28 and J is TRBJ1-4; D is unclear. The CDR3 is 16 residues long. Trimming shortened V by 4 bases and J by 4 bases, and 16 bases separated the two germline ends. CDR1 and CDR2 from the germline V gene are MDHEN and SYDVKM. The CDR3 here is CASSSRVWQINEKLFF. The CDR3 DNA follows: TGTGCCAGCAGTTCCCGGGTGTGGCAGATTAATGAAAAACTGTTTTTT.

As for this clone: The same CDR3 arises from other DNA sequences in this sample as well. The chain is built from TRBV4-3 and TRBJ2-3; tentatively, D is TRBD2 (5 bases). CDR1 and CDR2 from the germline V gene are LGHNA and YSLEER. V was clipped by 3 bases and J by 3 bases, with 7 bases between them. The CDR3 has 13 residues. The CDR3 coding sequence is TGCGCCAGCAGCCAGCCGGGGACAGATACGCAGTATTTT. Amino acid sequence: CASSQPGTDTQYF.

The gene calls are TRBV7-2 and TRBJ2-1; D possibly matches TRBD1 or TRBD2 (6 bases each). This CDR3 comprises 15 residues. V lost 6 bases, J lost 8 bases, and 20 bases lay in between. The germline V gene encodes CDR1 SGHTA and CDR2 FQGNSA. Here the CDR3 DNA reads TGTGCCAGCAGTCCTCAACGACTGGGGGGCTATGAGCAGTTCTTC. It specifies CASSPQRLGGYEQFF.

The rearrangement links TRBV9 to TRBJ2-5; 9 bases fit TRBD1. This CDR3 has 17 amino acids. The germline V gene has CDR1 SGDLS and CDR2 YYNGEE. V dropped 0 bases and J dropped 5; count of bases not matched to a gene: 11. CDR3 in amino acids: CASSVGQVDRGLETQYF. In DNA form, the CDR3 reads TGTGCCAGCAGCGTAGGGCAGGTTGACAGGGGGTTGGAGACCCAGTACTTC. The complete variable domain, with remaining parts taken from reference TRBV9 and TRBJ2-5, reads DSGVTQTPKHLITATGQRVTLRCSPRSGDLSVYWYQQSLDQGLQFLIQYYNGEERAKGNILERFSAQQFPDLHSELNLSSLELGDSALYFCASSVGQVDRGLETQYFGPGTRLLVL.

The chain couples TRBV9 to TRBJ1-6, with 8 bases fitting TRBD1. The J segment lost 7 bases and the V segment lost 5 bases, leaving 5 bases of the junction unmatched. Germline V CDR1 and CDR2: SGDLS, YYNGEE. This CDR3 region has 14 residues. The CDR3: CASRAGGLNSPLHF. The CDR3, as DNA: TGTGCCAGCAGAGCAGGGGGCCTAAATTCACCCCTCCACTTT.

The rearrangement links TRBV19 to TRBJ2-1; 14 bases agree with TRBD2. Trimming took 5 bases from V and 6 from J; bases not matched to a gene: 12. The CDR3 runs to 18 residues. Germline CDR1 LNHDA, CDR2 SQIVND (reference sequence). CDR3 region: CASSPRTSGRPRVNEQFF. The CDR3 bases are TGTGCCAGTAGTCCACGGACTAGCGGGAGGCCGCGGGTCAATGAGCAGTTCTTC.

CDR3 coding DNA: TGTGCTAGTGGTTTGGGCCGCCTAGGGGCAGATACGCAGTATTTT. This gives the protein CASGLGRLGADTQYF. The chain is built from TRBV12-5 and TRBJ2-3; D may be TRBD1 (5 bases). The CDR3 covers 15 residues. Trimming took 1 base from V and 4 from J, leaving 12 bases between them. Germline V gene lookup returns CDR1 LGHNT and CDR2 FRNRAP.

Comments on this clone: The same CDR3 also results from other DNA sequences found in this sample. This chain links TRBV5-1 with TRBJ2-1, with 9 nucleotides matching TRBD2. The V and J ends lost 0 bases and 4 bases, in that order; junction bases with no gene match: 5. The CDR3 runs 16 residues. CDR1 SGHRS and CDR2 YFSETQ come from the germline V gene. CDR3 protein: CASSLDPSGRYNEQFF. CDR3 DNA sequence: TGCGCCAGCAGCTTGGACCCCAGCGGGAGGTACAATGAGCAGTTCTTC.

The genes are TRBV30 and TRBJ2-7; no firm D call. This CDR3 region has 14 residues. V lost 0 bases to trimming and J lost 6 bases, with 15 bases between them. Germline lookup yields CDR1 GTSNPN and CDR2 SVGIG (reference sequence). Here the CDR3 reads CAWSVGVKGSEQYF. The CDR3 DNA reads TGTGCCTGGAGTGTAGGCGTGAAGGGTTCCGAGCAGTACTTC.

In DNA, the CDR3 is TGTGCCAGCAGCCAAGATGGTCGAACTGGGGCCAACGTCCTGACTTTC. Residues: CASSQDGRTGANVLTF. This sequence joins TRBV4-2 and TRBJ2-6, with D uncertain. The V and J ends lost 0 bases and 2 bases respectively, with 8 bases between them. CDR3 length equals 16 residues. CDR1 and CDR2 from the germline V gene are LGHNA and YNFKEQ.

Remarks on this clone: Different DNA sequences within this sample yield the same CDR3. V is TRBV7-3 and J is TRBJ2-2; no firm D call. CDR1 and CDR2 (germline): SGHTA, FQGTGA. Between the trimmed V and J ends, which lost 5 bases and 5 bases, there was a span of 6 bases. This CDR3 is built from 12 residues. CDR3 nucleotide sequence: TGTGCCAGCAGCCCTGGGACCGGGGAGCTGTTTTTT. Its translation is CASSPGTGELFF.

This clone was picked up a small number of times. The chain carries TRBV5-6 and TRBJ1-1, with 7 bases matching TRBD1. Germline V gives CDR1 SGHDT, CDR2 YYEEEE. The V segment lost 0 bases and the J segment 8 bases; nucleotides outside the gene matches: 4. The CDR3 has 13 amino acids. The CDR3 DNA reads as TGTGCCAGCAGCTTGGCGCTGACAGGGGAAGCTTTCTTT. This codes for CASSLALTGEAFF.

This chain uses TRBV7-9 with TRBJ1-5; D not certain. The CDR3 sequence is 13 residues long. Deletions cut 2 bases from V and 9 bases from J, with 11 bases between. In germline, CDR1 is SEHNR, CDR2 FQNEAQ (reference sequence). The CDR3 DNA follows: TGTGCCAGCAGCTTAAACCCGCGGGCGCCCCAGCATTTT. This translates into CASSLNPRAPQHF.

The CDR3 DNA is TGTGCCAGCAGTAAATCTACCGGGAGAAACTATGGCTACACCTTC. Translation: CASSKSTGRNYGYTF. This chain joins TRBV28 and TRBJ1-2; the D is unclear. V lost 5 bases to trimming and J lost 2 bases, with 15 bases between them. The CDR3 is 15 amino acids. Germline loops: CDR1 MDHEN, CDR2 SYDVKM.

This rearrangement joins TRBV18 to TRBJ2-5, with D maybe TRBD1 (5 bases). V was shortened by 0 bases and J by 4 bases, with 12 bases between the two germline ends. CDR3 length: 15 residues. Looked up from germline, CDR1 is KGHSH and CDR2 is LQKENI. DNA of the CDR3: TGTGCCAGCTCACCACCGGGGAATAGGGGAGAGACCCAGTACTTC. As protein: CASSPPGNRGETQYF. The whole variable domain, filled in from reference TRBV18 and TRBJ2-5, reads NAGVMQNPRHLVRRRGQEARLRCSPMKGHSHVYWYRQLPEEGLKFMVYLQKENIIDESGMPKERFSAEFPKEGPSILRIQQVVRGDSAAYFCASSPPGNRGETQYFGPGTRLLVL.

On this clone: Other DNA variants within this sample encode the same CDR3. The chain is built from TRBV28 and TRBJ1-5; tentative D call: TRBD1 (6 bases). CDR1 is MDHEN, CDR2 SYDVKM, per germline. The V and J ends lost 6 bases and 1 base respectively, with 10 bases between them. This CDR3 region has 14 residues. CDR3 residues: CASSLGGSNQPQHF. In nucleotides, the CDR3 is TGTGCCAGCAGCCTCGGGGGCAGCAATCAGCCCCAGCATTTT.

The chain uses TRBV6-6 and TRBJ2-1; TRBD2 agrees at 10 bases. CDR3 length equals 15 residues. V dropped 6 bases and J dropped 9; count of bases not matched to a gene: 11. From germline, CDR1 is MNHNY and CDR2 SVGAGI (reference sequence). For the CDR3, the DNA is TGTGCCAGCAGGTCTGGGGCTAGCGGGAGTAGTGAGCAGTTCTTC. Protein product: CASRSGASGSSEQFF.

The rearrangement links TRBV14 to TRBJ2-7; TRBD1 matches 7 bases. Trimming removed 2 bases from V and 0 bases from J; junction bases left unmatched: 7. Germline V gene data show CDR1 as SGHDN and CDR2 as FVKESK. The length of the CDR3 is 16 residues. CDR3 loop: CASSQMGQSRSYEQYF. In nucleotides, the CDR3 is TGTGCCAGCAGCCAAATGGGACAGTCGCGCTCCTACGAGCAGTACTTC.

The V gene is TRBV10-1, the J gene TRBJ2-2; 8 positions agree with TRBD2. Germline CDR1 is WNHNN and CDR2 is SYGVQD (reference sequence). The CDR3 length is 15 residues. V was pared by 3 bases and J by 7 bases, with 7 bases of the junction left unmatched. The CDR3: CASSDGGAGIGELFF. DNA of the CDR3: TGCGCCAGCAGTGACGGGGGGGCCGGGATCGGGGAGCTGTTTTTT.

The J gene is TRBJ2-4, the V gene TRBV4-1; D not resolved. CDR3 length equals 15 residues. Germline lookup yields CDR1 MGHRA and CDR2 YSYEKL. V shed 4 bases and J shed 2 bases, with 12 bases lying between them. The CDR3 sequence is CASSRLDGSKNIQYF. The CDR3 DNA is TGCGCCAGCAGCCGCCTGGACGGGTCCAAAAACATTCAGTACTTC.